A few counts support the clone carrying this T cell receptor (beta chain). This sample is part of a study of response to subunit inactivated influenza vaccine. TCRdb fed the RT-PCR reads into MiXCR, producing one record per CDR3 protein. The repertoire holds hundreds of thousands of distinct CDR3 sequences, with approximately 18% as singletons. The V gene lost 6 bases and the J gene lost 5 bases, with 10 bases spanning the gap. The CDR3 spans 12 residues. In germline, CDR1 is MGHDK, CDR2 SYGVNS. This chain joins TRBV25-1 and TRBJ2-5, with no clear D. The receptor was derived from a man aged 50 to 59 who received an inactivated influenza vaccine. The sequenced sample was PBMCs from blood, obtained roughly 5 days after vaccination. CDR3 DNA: TGTGCCAGCAGCATAACAGAGGAGACCCAGTACTTC. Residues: CASSITEETQYF.